Below, 20 T cell receptor beta chains from the same sample are listed, as sequenced in a study of control samples from healthy donors and cancer patients. Data came from immunoSEQ multiplex PCR; TCRdb stores just in-frame clones and leaves some out. Among approximately 100,000 clones listed, roughly 86% were seen once. The source material was blood. All receptors derive from a man in his 60s in good health.

This chain links TRBV24-1 with TRBJ2-2; 8 bases match TRBD1. V shed 7 bases and J 7 bases; nucleotides not matched to a gene: 19. The CDR3 covers 18 residues. Germline V gene lookup returns CDR1 KGHDR and CDR2 SFDVKD. Here the CDR3 reads CATSPPESRGLGGGELFF. The CDR3, as DNA: TGTGCCACCAGCCCACCCGAATCCAGGGGGCTAGGTGGCGGGGAGCTGTTTTTT.

CDR3 region: CASSLDPSRGYRRGQYF. The CDR3 nucleotides read TGCGCCAGCAGCTTGGATCCTTCGCGGGGGTACCGACGCGGGCAGTACTTC. The chain recombines TRBV5-1 with TRBJ2-7; 7 nucleotides agree with TRBD2. The CDR3 totals 17 residues. In germline, CDR1 is SGHRS, CDR2 YFSETQ. Trimming removed 0 bases from V and 9 bases from J; junction bases left unmatched: 18. The full variable domain, its missing parts supplied by reference TRBV5-1 and TRBJ2-7, is KAGVTQTPRYLIKTRGQQVTLSCSPISGHRSVSWYQQTPGQGLQFLFEYFSETQRNKGNFPGRFSGRQFSNSRSEMNVSTLELGDSALYLCASSLDPSRGYRRGQYFGPGTRLTVT.

The chain has TRBV5-1 and TRBJ1-4; 7 bases are shared with TRBD1. Germline loops: CDR1 SGHRS, CDR2 YFSETQ. The junction had 6 bases not matched to a gene; V was cut back by 2 bases and J by 5 bases. This CDR3 is 15 amino acids long. CDR3 sequence (DNA): TGCGCCAGCAGCTTACAGACAGGGCTGAATGAAAAACTGTTTTTT. It yields the protein CASSLQTGLNEKLFF.

The genes are TRBV27 and TRBJ1-5; a weak D match, TRBD1 (5 bases). CDR1 MNHEY and CDR2 SMNVEV come from the germline V gene (reference sequence). This CDR3 has 15 residues. V lost 3 bases and J lost 4, with 13 bases in between. The CDR3 here is CASSFRDGINQPQHF. CDR3 coding DNA: TGTGCCAGCAGTTTCCGGGACGGTATAAATCAGCCCCAGCATTTT.

This rearrangement joins TRBV2 to TRBJ2-5; maybe TRBD2 (6 bases). V lost 6 bases and J 4 bases, leaving 15 bases between the germline ends. This CDR3 has 14 amino acids. The V gene's germline CDR1 is SNHLY and CDR2 FYNNEI. The CDR3 loop is CASRGGAGRETQYF. The CDR3 coding sequence is TGTGCCAGCAGGGGGGGAGCTGGCAGAGAGACCCAGTACTTC.

The V and J genes are TRBV30 and TRBJ1-3, with D uncertain. Germline CDR1 is GTSNPN and CDR2 is SVGIG (reference sequence). CDR3 length: 16 residues. Trimming shortened V by 2 bases and J by 0 bases, and 14 bases separated the two germline ends. In DNA, the CDR3 is TGTGCCTGGAGTCTCTGGGAACTTAGCTCTGGAAACACCATATATTTT. It is translated as CAWSLWELSSGNTIYF. The full variable domain, its missing parts supplied by reference TRBV30 and TRBJ1-3, is SQTIHQWPATLVQPVGSPLSLECTVEGTSNPNLYWYRQAAGRGLQLLFYSVGIGQISSEVPQNLSASRPQDRQFILSSKKLLLSDSGFYLCAWSLWELSSGNTIYFGEGSWLTVV.

The gene calls are TRBV12-5 and TRBJ2-5, with D tentatively TRBD2 (5 bases). The germline gives CDR1 LGHNT, CDR2 FRNRAP. The ends were cut back, 5 bases at V and 1 base at J, with 11 bases in the middle. This CDR3 is 14 amino acids long. CDR3 nucleotides: TGTGCTAGTGGTGCCCAAGGGAGCCAAGAGACCCAGTACTTC. This codes for CASGAQGSQETQYF.

The chain joins TRBV6-1 to TRBJ2-3, with D possibly matching TRBD1 (6 bases). This CDR3 spans 15 amino acids. Trimming removed 2 bases at V and 7 bases at J, with 16 bases between. Germline CDR1 and CDR2: MNHNS and SASEGT. Here the CDR3 DNA reads TGTGCCAGCAGTGAATTGGGCAGGGGAGCAAATACGCAGTATTTT. The encoded protein is CASSELGRGANTQYF.

The chain uses TRBV30 and TRBJ2-3, with 7 positions matching TRBD2. CDR3 length: 14 residues. Germline CDR1 reads GTSNPN; CDR2 reads SVGIG (reference sequence). With 2 bases clipped from V and 4 bases from J, the junction kept 6 bases outside the gene matches. CDR3 in amino acids: CAWSRTSSSDTQYF. The CDR3 DNA is TGTGCCTGGAGTCGGACTAGTTCATCAGATACGCAGTATTTT.

This chain links TRBV2 with TRBJ1-2, with no clear D. The V end lost 1 base, the J end lost 1 base, and 4 bases lay between the germline ends. This CDR3 comprises 13 residues. The V gene's germline CDR1 is SNHLY and CDR2 FYNNEI. This CDR3 is CASSEGINYGYTF. CDR3 bases: TGTGCCAGCAGTGAAGGGATTAACTATGGCTACACCTTC.

The chain combines TRBV7-9 with TRBJ2-5; 13 nucleotides align to TRBD2. V shed 5 bases and J 3 bases; nucleotides not matched to a gene: 12. The CDR3 covers 18 residues. Germline V gives CDR1 SEHNR, CDR2 FQNEAQ (reference sequence). The CDR3 sequence: CASSAWTSGRVREETQYF. CDR3 sequence (DNA): TGTGCCAGCAGCGCGTGGACTAGCGGGAGAGTCAGGGAAGAGACCCAGTACTTC.

The chain recombines TRBV5-6 with TRBJ2-3; 10 positions match TRBD2. The CDR3 runs to 16 residues. Germline V gives CDR1 SGHDT, CDR2 YYEEEE. V was clipped by 2 bases and J by 5 bases; unmatched bases: 8. This CDR3 is CASSLGIAGGVDTQYF. DNA for the CDR3: TGTGCCAGCAGCTTAGGTATAGCGGGGGGAGTAGATACGCAGTATTTT.

The table lists this clone with a count of one. The chain employs TRBV19 and TRBJ2-1; D may correspond to TRBD1 or TRBD2 (5 bases each). V was shortened by 3 bases and J by 6 bases, with 18 bases between the two germline ends. Germline V lookup: CDR1 LNHDA, CDR2 SQIVND (reference sequence). CDR3 length equals 16 residues. The DNA for the CDR3 is TGTGCCAGTAGTATCCTCCCCCCCGGGGCGGGCAATGAGCAGTTCTTC. This codes for CASSILPPGAGNEQFF.

The chain joins TRBV30 to TRBJ1-3; 7 nucleotides match TRBD1. With 2 bases clipped from V and 7 bases from J, the junction kept 8 bases outside the gene matches. This CDR3 comprises 14 residues. In germline, CDR1 is GTSNPN, CDR2 SVGIG (reference sequence). The DNA of the CDR3 is TGTGCCTGGAGTACTCCGGGACAGTGGAACACCATATATTTT. It codes for CAWSTPGQWNTIYF.

J is TRBJ2-5 and V is TRBV5-6; 7 bases fit TRBD2. The CDR3 has 14 residues. V shed 2 bases and J 5 bases; nucleotides not matched to a gene: 6. CDR1 is SGHDT, CDR2 YYEEEE, per germline. The CDR3 is CASSFGTTLETQYF. The CDR3 DNA follows: TGTGCCAGCAGCTTCGGGACTACACTTGAGACCCAGTACTTC.

The chain couples TRBV19 to TRBJ2-7; D not resolved. V was pared by 5 bases and J by 6 bases, with 17 bases between. This CDR3 has 14 residues. CDR1 LNHDA and CDR2 SQIVND come from the germline V gene (reference sequence). Here the CDR3 DNA reads TGTGCCAGTAGTCCCGACTCCCATTCCATCGAGCAGTACTTC. Its protein product is CASSPDSHSIEQYF.

V gene TRBV24-1 combines with J gene TRBJ1-6; possibly TRBD1 for D (6 bases). Between the trimmed V and J ends, which lost 6 bases and 8 bases, there was a span of 13 bases. CDR1 is KGHDR, CDR2 SFDVKD, per germline. The CDR3 covers 14 residues. CDR3 protein: CATSQSGADSPLHF. CDR3 sequence (DNA): TGTGCCACCAGTCAGTCAGGGGCGGATTCACCCCTCCACTTT.

The chain has TRBV6-1 and TRBJ2-3; D ambiguous. The V gene lost 0 bases and the J gene lost 1 base, with 11 bases spanning the gap. Germline V CDR1 and CDR2: MNHNS, SASEGT. The CDR3 length is 16 residues. CDR3: CASSEALGLGTDTQYF. CDR3 in DNA: TGTGCCAGCAGTGAAGCGCTTGGTCTAGGCACAGATACGCAGTATTTT.

The chain recombines TRBV28 with TRBJ2-7; 9 nucleotides match TRBD1. V shed 8 bases, J shed 3 bases, and the junction held 8 bases outside the gene matches. CDR1 is MDHEN, CDR2 SYDVKM, per germline. The CDR3 sequence is 14 residues long. The CDR3 DNA is TGTGCCAGCCACTCGACAGGGGGAGGCTACGAGCAGTACTTC. This gives the protein CASHSTGGGYEQYF.

The V call is TRBV2, the J call TRBJ2-3; the match to TRBD2 covers 14 bases. CDR1 is SNHLY, CDR2 FYNNEI, per germline. V trimming: 8 bases; J trimming: 0 bases; junction bases outside the gene matches: 4. There are 16 residues in the CDR3. The CDR3: CASGLAGGPSTDTQYF. The CDR3 region has the DNA TGTGCCAGCGGACTAGCGGGAGGCCCCAGCACAGATACGCAGTATTTT.